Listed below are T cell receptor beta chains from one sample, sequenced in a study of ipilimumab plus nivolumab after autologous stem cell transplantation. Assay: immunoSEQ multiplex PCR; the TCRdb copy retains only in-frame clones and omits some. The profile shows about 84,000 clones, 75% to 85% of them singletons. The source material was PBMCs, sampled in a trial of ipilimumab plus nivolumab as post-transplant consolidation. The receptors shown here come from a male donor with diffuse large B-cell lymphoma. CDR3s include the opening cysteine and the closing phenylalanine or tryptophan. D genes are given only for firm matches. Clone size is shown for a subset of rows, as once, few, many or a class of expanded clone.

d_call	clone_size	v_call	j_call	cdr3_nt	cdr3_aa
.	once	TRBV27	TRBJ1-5	TGTGCCAGCAGTTTCAGCAGACCCTCGGGGAGTCAGCCCCAGCATTTT	CASSFSRPSGSQPQHF
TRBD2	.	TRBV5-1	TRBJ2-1	TGCGCCAACTGCGGGGGGCCGAGCTCCTACAATGAGCAGTTCTTC	CANCGGPSSYNEQFF
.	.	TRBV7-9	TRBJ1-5	TGTGCCAGCAGCTTAGGTGATAGTTATAGCAATCAGCCCCAGCATTTT	CASSLGDSYSNQPQHF
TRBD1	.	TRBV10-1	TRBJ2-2	TGCGCCAGCAGAGACCGGGACAGGGGTCTGTCCGGGGAGCTGTTTTTT	CASRDRDRGLSGELFF
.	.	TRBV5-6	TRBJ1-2	TGTGCCAGCAGCTTGCTCACAGGGAGTTCCTATGGCTACACCTTC	CASSLLTGSSYGYTF
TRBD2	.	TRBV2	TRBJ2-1	TGTGCCAGCAGTATCCGGGGGGGCTCCTACAATGAGCAGTTCTTC	CASSIRGGSYNEQFF
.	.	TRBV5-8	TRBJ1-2	TGTGCCAGCAGCCTCCGGTTGGAGGGCTCCTATGGCTACACCTTC	CASSLRLEGSYGYTF
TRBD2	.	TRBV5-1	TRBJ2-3	TGCGCCAGCAGCCCCACTAGCGGGGGTACAGATACGCAGTATTTT	CASSPTSGGTDTQYF
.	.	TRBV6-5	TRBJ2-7	TGTGCCAGCAGTTTAGGGGGGGCCAGCTACGAGCAGTACTTC	CASSLGGASYEQYF
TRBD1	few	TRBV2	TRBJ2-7	TGTGCCAGCACTGGGACAGACTCCTACGAGCAGTACTTC	CASTGTDSYEQYF
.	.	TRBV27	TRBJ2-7	TGTGCCAGCAGTTTCTCCAAAACAGGGTCCGAGCAGTACTTC	CASSFSKTGSEQYF
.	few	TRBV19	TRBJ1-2	TGTGCCAGTAAAAGGGCAGTTTTC	CASKRAVF
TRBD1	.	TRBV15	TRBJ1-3	TGTGCCACCAGCAGTTACAGGGGGACGGACGGAAACACCATATATTTT	CATSSYRGTDGNTIYF
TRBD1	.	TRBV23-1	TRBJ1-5	TGCGCCAGCAGTCTGGGACAGGGGCTCTCCAATCAGCCCCAGCATTTT	CASSLGQGLSNQPQHF
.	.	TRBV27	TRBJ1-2	TGTGCCAGCAGTTCGACGGATAACTATGGCTACACCTTC	CASSSTDNYGYTF
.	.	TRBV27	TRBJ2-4	TGTGCCAGCAGTCCGGGACGGGAAAACATTCAGTACTTC	CASSPGRENIQYF
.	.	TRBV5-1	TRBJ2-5	TGCGCCAGCAGCTTGGATCCGGGGGGCCCGGGTACCCAAGAGACCCAGTACTTC	CASSLDPGGPGTQETQYF
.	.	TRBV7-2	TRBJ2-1	TGTGCCAGCAGCGTTATTCCGCGCTCCTACAATGAGCAGTTCTTC	CASSVIPRSYNEQFF
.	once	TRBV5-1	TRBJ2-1	TGCGCCAGCAGCTCCAGAGAGATCACCTCCTACAATGAGCAGTTCTTC	CASSSREITSYNEQFF
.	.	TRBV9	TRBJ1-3	TGTGCCAGCAGCGTAGGGCCACTCCCCGACTCTGGAAACACCATATATTTT	CASSVGPLPDSGNTIYF
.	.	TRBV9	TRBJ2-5	TGTGCCAGCAGCGTAGGTGTCTCCTGGCCAGAGACCCAGTACTTC	CASSVGVSWPETQYF
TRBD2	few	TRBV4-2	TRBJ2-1	TGTGCCAGCAGCCAAGGGGAAAGACTAGCGGGGACCTACAATGAGCAGTTCTTC	CASSQGERLAGTYNEQFF
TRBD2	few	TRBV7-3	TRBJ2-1	TGTGCCAGCAGCCCCCAGGGACTAGCGGGTCATGAGCAGTTCTTC	CASSPQGLAGHEQFF
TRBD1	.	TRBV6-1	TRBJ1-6	TGTGCCAGCAGTGAAGGGACAGGAGGACCACCCCTCCACTTT	CASSEGTGGPPLHF
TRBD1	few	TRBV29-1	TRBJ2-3	TGCAGCGTTGAGGGGACAGGGAAAGATACGCAGTATTTT	CSVEGTGKDTQYF
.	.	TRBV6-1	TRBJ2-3	TGTGCCAGCATTCCTCCGGACCGCTCAGATACGCAGTATTTT	CASIPPDRSDTQYF
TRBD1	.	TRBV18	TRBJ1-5	TGTGCCAGCTCAAAGGGACAGCCCAGGAATCAGCCCCAGCATTTT	CASSKGQPRNQPQHF
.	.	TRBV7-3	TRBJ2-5	TGTGCCAGCAGCCCCCAGCAGGGAGAGACCCAGTACTTC	CASSPQQGETQYF
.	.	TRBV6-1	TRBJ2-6	TGTGCCAGCAGGGATACAGGGAGTGGGGCCAACGTCCTGACTTTC	CASRDTGSGANVLTF
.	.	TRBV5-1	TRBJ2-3	TGCGCCAGCAGCTTGGGTGATACGCAGTATTTT	CASSLGDTQYF
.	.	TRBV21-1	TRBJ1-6	TGTGCCAGCAGCCTTCAGGACCGCCGTAGTGATTCACCCCTCCACTTT	CASSLQDRRSDSPLHF
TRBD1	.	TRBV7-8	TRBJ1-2	TGTGCCAGCAGCTCTCATTACAGGGGATCTGAAGGCTACACCTTC	CASSSHYRGSEGYTF
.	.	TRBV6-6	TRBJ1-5	TGTGCCAGCAAGCTGTCGGAAAATCAGCCCCAGCATTTT	CASKLSENQPQHF
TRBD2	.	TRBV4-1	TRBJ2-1	TGCGCCAGCAGCCAGCTTAGCGGGCCCCACAATGAGCAGTTCTTC	CASSQLSGPHNEQFF
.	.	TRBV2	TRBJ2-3	TGTGCCAGCAGTGTTGGGGGGCTCACAGATACGCAGTATTTT	CASSVGGLTDTQYF
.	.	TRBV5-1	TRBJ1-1	TGCGCCAGCAGCTTGGCCAGCGGGCCGAACACTGAAGCTTTCTTT	CASSLASGPNTEAFF
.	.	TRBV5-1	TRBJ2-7	TGCGCCAGCAGCTTGAGGCTTGGACAGCAGAGCTCCTACGAGCAGTACTTC	CASSLRLGQQSSYEQYF
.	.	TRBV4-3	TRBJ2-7	TGCGCCAGCAGCCCTCGACTCTCCTACGAGCAGTACTTC	CASSPRLSYEQYF
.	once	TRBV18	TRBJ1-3	TGTGCCAGCTCACCAACCCCTCCGGGGTCTGGAAACACCATATATTTT	CASSPTPPGSGNTIYF
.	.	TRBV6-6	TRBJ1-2	TGTGCCAGCAGTTACCCTCAAAAAACCTATGGCTACACCTTC	CASSYPQKTYGYTF
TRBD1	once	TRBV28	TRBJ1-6	TGTGCCAGCAGTGGAAGGGGGCGTTATCCCCTCCACTTT	CASSGRGRYPLHF
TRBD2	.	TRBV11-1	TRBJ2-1	TGTGCCAGCAGCTTACCCCAGGCGGGGGGGCTCGTTGAGCAGTTCTTC	CASSLPQAGGLVEQFF
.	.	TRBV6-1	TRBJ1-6	TGTGCCAGCCTAAGGACCTATAATTCACCCCTCCACTTT	CASLRTYNSPLHF
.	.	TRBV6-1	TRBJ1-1	TGTGCCAGCAGTTGGGGGCGGGGGACGAACACTGAAGCTTTCTTT	CASSWGRGTNTEAFF
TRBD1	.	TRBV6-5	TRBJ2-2	TGTGCCAGCCAACGACAGGGAAGGACGGTCGGGGAGCTGTTTTTT	CASQRQGRTVGELFF
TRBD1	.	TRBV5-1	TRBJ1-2	TGCGCCAGCCGGGGGGACAGTGGCTCTAACTATGGCTACACCTTC	CASRGDSGSNYGYTF
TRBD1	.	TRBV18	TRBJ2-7	TGTGCCAGCTCACAAACACCGGGACAGGGCGACGAGCAGTACTTC	CASSQTPGQGDEQYF
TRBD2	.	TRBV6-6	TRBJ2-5	TGTGCCAGCAGTTACTCCGGGGAGGGGATGGAGACCCAGTACTTC	CASSYSGEGMETQYF
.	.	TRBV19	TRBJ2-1	TGTGCCAGTACCATAAAGGGGGTCTACAATGAGCAGTTCTTC	CASTIKGVYNEQFF
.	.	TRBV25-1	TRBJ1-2	TGTGCCAGCAGTGCGGGCAGGGGCTATGGCTACACCTTC	CASSAGRGYGYTF
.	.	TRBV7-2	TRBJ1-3	TGTGCCAGCAGCTTAGAGCCAGGAACGCTCTCTGGAAACACCATATATTTT	CASSLEPGTLSGNTIYF
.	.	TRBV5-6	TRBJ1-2	TGTGCCAGCAGCCCGGGACGGGCCTCCTATGGCTACACCTTC	CASSPGRASYGYTF
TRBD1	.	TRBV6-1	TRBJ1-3	TGTGCCAGCAGTGGCCGACAGGGATTACCGAGCTCTGGAAACACCATATATTTT	CASSGRQGLPSSGNTIYF
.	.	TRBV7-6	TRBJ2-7	TGTGCCAGCAACTTAGGGGGAATAGCGGGTCCCGAGCAGTACTTC	CASNLGGIAGPEQYF
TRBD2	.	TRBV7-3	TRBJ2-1	TGTGCCAGCAGCTCGTCCCCCGGGAGGGTGCAGTTCTTC	CASSSSPGRVQFF
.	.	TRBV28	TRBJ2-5	TGTGCCAGCAGTCTCAGGGCAGAGACCCAGTACTTC	CASSLRAETQYF
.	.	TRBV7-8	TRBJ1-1	TGTGCCAGCAGCCCCCCGAACACTGAAGCTTTCTTT	CASSPPNTEAFF
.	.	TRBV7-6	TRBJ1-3	TGTGCCAGCAGCTTAGCGCCCGGGGGCGGGTCTGGAAACACCATATATTTT	CASSLAPGGGSGNTIYF
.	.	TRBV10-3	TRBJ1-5	TGTGCCATCAGTGAGTCACGGGGAGGTGGTACTCAGCCCCAGCATTTT	CAISESRGGGTQPQHF
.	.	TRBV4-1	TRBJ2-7	TGCGCCAGCAGCCTACAAGCAGAGATAGGTGAGCAGTACTTC	CASSLQAEIGEQYF